Shown below are 30 T cell receptor beta chains from a single sample sequenced in a study of quantifying T cell responses using KT2 cells. Study information: TCR alpha and beta constant-region primers primed reverse transcription of RNA.

An oligo carrying a UMI was ligated to the cDNA 3' end. First-round PCR used 3 to 4 cycles and beta primers RC1.1 and RC1.2 covering TRBC1 and TRBC2. MiXCR, run by TCRdb on the UMI-ligation and nested PCR reads, gives a single entry per CDR3 protein. Among tens of thousands of distinct CDR3 sequences listed, 10% to 15% were seen once. Sequenced: PBMCs spiked with cells of the T cell clone KT2. These receptors were taken from a human donor.

The table lists this clonotype with many counts. This sequence joins TRBV29-1 and TRBJ1-1; tentative D call: TRBD1 (5 bases). V shed 4 bases and J shed 4 bases, with 13 bases lying between them. The CDR3 is 13 residues long. The V gene's germline CDR1 is SQVTM and CDR2 ANQGSEA. This chain's CDR3 is CSVGVSGGTEAFF. The DNA for the CDR3 is TGCAGCGTTGGCGTTTCGGGGGGCACTGAAGCTTTCTTT. The complete variable domain, with remaining parts taken from reference TRBV29-1 and TRBJ1-1, reads SAVISQKPSRDICQRGTSLTIQCQVDSQVTMMFWYRQQPGQSLTLIATANQGSEATYESGFVIDKFPISRPNLTFSTLTVSNMSPEDSSIYLCSVGVSGGTEAFFGQGTRLTVV.

This clonotype was counted a few times. J is TRBJ2-1 and V is TRBV11-3, with TRBD2 matching over 8 bases. This CDR3 is built from 14 residues. With 3 bases clipped from V and 7 bases from J, the junction kept 5 bases outside the gene matches. The germline V gene encodes CDR1 SGHNT and CDR2 YENEEA. The CDR3 DNA follows: TGTGCCAGCAGCTTTGGGACTAGTCCAAATGAGCAGTTCTTC. It encodes CASSFGTSPNEQFF.

The CDR3 DNA reads TGTGCCAGTAAAGAGACTAGCGGGAGAGGTGGATCCTACAATGAGCAGTTCTTC. Its protein is CASKETSGRGGSYNEQFF. The chain joins TRBV19 to TRBJ2-1, with TRBD2 matching 12 bases. The CDR3 length is 18 residues. Germline assignment: CDR1 LNHDA and CDR2 SQIVND (reference sequence). The junction had 11 bases not matched to a gene; V was cut back by 7 bases and J by 1 base.

This rearrangement joins TRBV12-3 or TRBV12-4 to TRBJ1-2, with D unclear. V lost 11 bases to trimming and J lost 2 bases, with 12 bases between them. This CDR3 has 12 amino acids. CDR3 residues: CASVGGNYGYTF. DNA for the CDR3: TGTGCCTCAGTGGGAGGGAACTATGGCTACACCTTC.

In its sample, this clonotype was seen a few times. The chain recombines TRBV18 with TRBJ2-3; 16 bases map to TRBD2. Trimming cost V 0 bases and J 3 bases; bases outside gene matches: 9. Germline values: CDR1 KGHSH, CDR2 LQKENI. The CDR3 sequence is 20 residues long. In DNA form, the CDR3 reads TGTGCCAGCTCACCACCGATTGGGACTAGCGGGGGGGCCAGTACAGATACGCAGTATTTT. This encodes CASSPPIGTSGGASTDTQYF.

This clonotype was counted many times. V gene TRBV20-1 combines with J gene TRBJ2-7; D may be TRBD2 (6 bases). The germline V gene has CDR1 DFQATT and CDR2 SNEGSKA (reference sequence). The CDR3 runs to 15 residues. The V end was cut by 0 bases, the J end by 1 base, with 13 bases between. The CDR3 bases are TGCAGTGCTAGAGATGGGCGGGGCTCGTCCTACGAGCAGTACTTC. It yields the protein CSARDGRGSSYEQYF.

This clonotype appeared many times. V gene TRBV24-1 combines with J gene TRBJ2-3; a possible D gene is TRBD1 (5 bases). Between the trimmed V and J ends, which lost 3 bases and 2 bases, there was a span of 11 bases. Germline loops: CDR1 KGHDR, CDR2 SFDVKD. The CDR3 extends over 15 amino acids. This chain's CDR3 is CATSDVGAFTDTQYF. CDR3 DNA sequence: TGTGCCACCAGTGATGTAGGGGCTTTCACAGATACGCAGTATTTT.

The chain joins TRBV12-3 or TRBV12-4 to TRBJ2-2; D not certain. This CDR3 is built from 16 residues. V was shortened by 1 base and J by 2 bases, with 11 bases between the two germline ends. In DNA, the CDR3 is TGTGCCAGCAGTTTAGGTCTGTGGCCCAACACCGGGGAGCTGTTTTTT. Amino acid sequence: CASSLGLWPNTGELFF.

This clonotype was detected ten times or more. The chain is built from TRBV5-1 and TRBJ2-5; perhaps TRBD2 as D (6 bases). The CDR3 covers 14 residues. Trimming removed 4 bases from V and 2 bases from J, with 12 bases in between. Germline CDR1 and CDR2: SGHRS and YFSETQ. CDR3 loop: CASSTSSVQETQYF. The CDR3, as DNA: TGCGCCAGCAGCACGTCTAGCGTGCAAGAGACCCAGTACTTC.

This chain joins TRBV7-7 and TRBJ2-2; D is uncertain. The CDR3 spans 13 residues. Germline V gives CDR1 SSHAT, CDR2 FNYEAQ (reference sequence). Trimming removed 4 bases at V and 6 bases at J, with 9 bases between. CDR3 nucleotide sequence: TGTGCCAGCAGCTCTCGGGTCGCCGGGGAGCTGTTTTTT. It encodes CASSSRVAGELFF.

Here the CDR3 reads CASSQASGYNEQFF. DNA of the CDR3: TGTGCCAGCAGCCAAGCTAGCGGCTACAATGAGCAGTTCTTC. The rearrangement joins TRBV3-1 to TRBJ2-1, with 7 bases lining up with TRBD2. The junction had 0 bases not matched to a gene; V was cut back by 1 base and J by 3 bases. Germline values: CDR1 LGHDT, CDR2 YNNKEL (reference sequence). CDR3 length equals 14 residues.

Ten or more counts support this clonotype. The chain carries TRBV27 and TRBJ2-7; tentatively, D is TRBD2 (6 bases). V shed 6 bases and J shed 0 bases, with 12 bases lying between them. Germline V gene sequence: CDR1 MNHEY, CDR2 SMNVEV (reference sequence). The CDR3 loop spans 14 amino acids. DNA for the CDR3: TGTGCCAGCAGCCAGGGAGGCGCCTCCTACGAGCAGTACTTC. Translation gives CASSQGGASYEQYF.

This clonotype was counted many times. This chain links TRBV7-2 with TRBJ2-6; 8 nucleotides match TRBD1. V dropped 7 bases and J dropped 0; count of bases not matched to a gene: 5. Per germline, CDR1 SGHTA and CDR2 FQGNSA. The CDR3 is 16 residues long. As DNA, the CDR3 is TGTGCCAGCACGGGACAGGTCCTCTCTGGGGCCAACGTCCTGACTTTC. Protein sequence: CASTGQVLSGANVLTF. The full variable domain, rest sourced from reference TRBV7-2 and TRBJ2-6, is GAGVSQSPSNKVTEKGKDVELRCDPISGHTALYWYRQSLGQGLEFLIYFQGNSAPDKSGLPSDRFSAERTGGSVSTLTIQRTQQEDSAVYLCASTGQVLSGANVLTFGAGSRLTVL.

This clonotype has a handful of counts. V is TRBV7-8 and J is TRBJ2-2; D may be TRBD1 (5 bases). CDR1 is SGHVS, CDR2 FQNEAQ, per germline. This CDR3 has 16 residues. Trimming stripped 4 bases from V and 5 bases from J, with 17 bases between. CDR3: CASSSSAQAPTGELFF. CDR3 in DNA: TGTGCCAGCAGCTCGTCCGCACAGGCTCCGACCGGGGAGCTGTTTTTT.

The V gene is TRBV6-6, the J gene TRBJ1-2; no clear D. The germline V and J ends were trimmed by 5 bases and 4 bases, with 17 bases remaining between them. Germline V gives CDR1 MNHNY, CDR2 SVGAGI (reference sequence). The CDR3 is 15 amino acids. The CDR3: CASSQTPRQGYGYTF. The CDR3 DNA follows: TGTGCCAGCAGTCAAACCCCACGGCAAGGCTATGGCTACACCTTC.

CDR3 sequence reads: CASSLVSGPTDTQYF. CDR3 in DNA: TGTGCCAGCAGCTTAGTTTCGGGGCCCACAGATACGCAGTATTTT. The chain has TRBV7-2 and TRBJ2-3; possibly TRBD1 or TRBD2 for D (5 bases each). Germline CDR1 SGHTA, CDR2 FQGNSA. The CDR3 has 15 residues. The germline V and J ends were trimmed by 1 base and 2 bases, with 10 bases remaining between them. The full variable domain, with the rest looked up from reference TRBV7-2 and TRBJ2-3, is GAGVSQSPSNKVTEKGKDVELRCDPISGHTALYWYRQSLGQGLEFLIYFQGNSAPDKSGLPSDRFSAERTGGSVSTLTIQRTQQEDSAVYLCASSLVSGPTDTQYFGPGTRLTVL.

This clonotype was seen repeatedly, ten times or more. V is TRBV21-1 and J is TRBJ1-2. TRBV21-1 is a documented pseudogene. CDR3 length equals 13 residues. The CDR3 spells CASSKETVYGYTF. The DNA for the CDR3 is TGTGCCAGCAGCAAAGAAACGGTGTATGGCTACACCTTC.

This clonotype showed up just a few times. The rearrangement links TRBV10-3 to TRBJ1-2, with 9 bases fitting TRBD1. The V gene end was trimmed by 11 bases and the J gene end by 6 bases; junction bases not matched to a gene: 10. Germline V gene sequence: CDR1 ENHRY, CDR2 SYGVKD. The CDR3 spans 13 residues. CDR3 amino acids: CAQSTGQGDGYTF. The CDR3 DNA reads as TGTGCCCAATCGACGGGACAGGGCGATGGCTACACCTTC.

This rearrangement joins TRBV3-1 to TRBJ1-1, with a weak D call TRBD1 (6 bases). Germline CDR1 reads LGHDT; CDR2 reads YNNKEL (reference sequence). CDR3 length: 15 residues. V was shortened by 0 bases and J by 11 bases, with 19 bases between the two germline ends. In DNA, the CDR3 is TGTGCCAGCAGCCAAGATTTAGGACAGAGAACTTTGGCTTTCTTT. It codes for CASSQDLGQRTLAFF.

The chain employs TRBV7-2 and TRBJ2-7; weak D call: TRBD2 (6 bases). Germline CDR1 reads SGHTA; CDR2 reads FQGNSA. This CDR3 region has 12 residues. V shed 5 bases and J shed 6 bases, with 11 bases lying between them. CDR3 loop: CASSRPGSEQYF. The CDR3 region has the DNA TGTGCCAGCAGCCGTCCCGGGAGCGAGCAGTACTTC.

In its sample, this clonotype was seen many times. The genes are TRBV7-3 and TRBJ2-2; D is uncertain. Germline assignment: CDR1 SGHTA and CDR2 FQGTGA. V lost 0 bases, J lost 4 bases, and 3 bases lay in between. This CDR3 has 13 amino acids. The CDR3 DNA reads TGTGCCAGCAGCTTAACCGGCACCGGGGAGCTGTTTTTT. Translation: CASSLTGTGELFF.

This clonotype was seen just once. V gene TRBV5-1 combines with J gene TRBJ2-3; TRBD2 matches at 9 bases. This CDR3 is built from 15 residues. Unmatched junction bases numbered 6, after V lost 5 bases and J lost 2 bases. Germline CDR1 and CDR2: SGHRS and YFSETQ. The CDR3 nucleotides are TGCGCCAGCAGTGATAGCGGGAGCCCCACAGATACGCAGTATTTT. Its translation is CASSDSGSPTDTQYF.

This clonotype has a handful of counts. The chain joins TRBV7-9 to TRBJ2-3, with TRBD1 identical over 8 bases. Per germline, CDR1 SEHNR and CDR2 FQNEAQ (reference sequence). The V segment lost 5 bases and the J segment 0 bases; nucleotides outside the gene matches: 4. The length of the CDR3 is 15 residues. The CDR3 DNA reads as TGTGCCAGCAGCGACGGGACAGGCAGCACAGATACGCAGTATTTT. Translation: CASSDGTGSTDTQYF.

The chain uses TRBV13 and TRBJ1-1; 7 nucleotides agree with TRBD1. This CDR3 has 19 residues. Per germline, CDR1 PRHDT and CDR2 FYEKMQ (reference sequence). With 7 bases clipped from V and 1 base from J, the junction kept 21 bases outside the gene matches. The CDR3: CASNYLRVDQGEKNTEAFF. The CDR3 region has the DNA TGTGCCAGCAACTACCTCCGCGTTGATCAGGGGGAGAAGAACACTGAAGCTTTCTTT.

At least ten counts were recorded for this clonotype. The chain is built from TRBV5-6 and TRBJ1-1; weak D call: TRBD1 (6 bases). There are 12 residues in the CDR3. V lost 5 bases, J lost 3 bases, and 8 bases lay in between. Per the germline V gene, CDR1 is SGHDT and CDR2 is YYEEEE. In DNA, the CDR3 is TGTGCCAGCAGAGCAGGGGACACTGAAGCTTTCTTT. This translates into CASRAGDTEAFF.

This clonotype was detected a few times. The V call is TRBV12-3 or TRBV12-4, the J call TRBJ1-1; maybe TRBD1 (5 bases). The V gene lost 5 bases and the J gene lost 0 bases, with 10 bases spanning the gap. This CDR3 spans 14 amino acids. CDR3 sequence (DNA): TGTGCCAGCAGTCAGGGACGGTTGAACACTGAAGCTTTCTTT. Encoded protein: CASSQGRLNTEAFF.

The V gene is TRBV7-2, the J gene TRBJ1-5; D gene ambiguous. V was pared by 3 bases and J by 5 bases, with 8 bases between. The CDR3 totals 13 residues. In germline, CDR1 is SGHTA, CDR2 FQGNSA. The CDR3 bases are TGTGCCAGCAGCTTGAACAGACATCAGCCCCAGCATTTT. Protein sequence: CASSLNRHQPQHF.

There are a few counts of this clonotype. This chain uses TRBV2 with TRBJ2-7, with a tentative D call TRBD2 (6 bases). The CDR3 consists of 13 residues. V was clipped by 6 bases and J by 0 bases, with 9 bases between them. Germline CDR1 SNHLY, CDR2 FYNNEI. CDR3 loop: CASRPSDSYEQYF. CDR3 DNA sequence: TGTGCCAGCAGACCTAGCGACTCCTACGAGCAGTACTTC.

The chain combines TRBV6-1 with TRBJ1-5, with 10 bases that match TRBD1. Looked up from germline, CDR1 is MNHNS and CDR2 is SASEGT. Unmatched junction bases numbered 0, after V lost 4 bases and J lost 0 bases. The CDR3 covers 15 residues. DNA for the CDR3: TGTGCCAGCAGTGGACAGGGGGCTAGCAATCAGCCCCAGCATTTT. This translates into CASSGQGASNQPQHF.

The V gene is TRBV4-1, the J gene TRBJ1-3, with unresolved D. Trimming took off 3 bases at V and 0 bases at J, with 12 bases between the two ends. Germline V gene sequence: CDR1 MGHRA, CDR2 YSYEKL. CDR3 length: 16 amino acids. CDR3 sequence reads: CASSQIGLVSGNTIYF. DNA of the CDR3: TGCGCCAGCAGCCAGATTGGGCTGGTCTCTGGAAACACCATATATTTT.